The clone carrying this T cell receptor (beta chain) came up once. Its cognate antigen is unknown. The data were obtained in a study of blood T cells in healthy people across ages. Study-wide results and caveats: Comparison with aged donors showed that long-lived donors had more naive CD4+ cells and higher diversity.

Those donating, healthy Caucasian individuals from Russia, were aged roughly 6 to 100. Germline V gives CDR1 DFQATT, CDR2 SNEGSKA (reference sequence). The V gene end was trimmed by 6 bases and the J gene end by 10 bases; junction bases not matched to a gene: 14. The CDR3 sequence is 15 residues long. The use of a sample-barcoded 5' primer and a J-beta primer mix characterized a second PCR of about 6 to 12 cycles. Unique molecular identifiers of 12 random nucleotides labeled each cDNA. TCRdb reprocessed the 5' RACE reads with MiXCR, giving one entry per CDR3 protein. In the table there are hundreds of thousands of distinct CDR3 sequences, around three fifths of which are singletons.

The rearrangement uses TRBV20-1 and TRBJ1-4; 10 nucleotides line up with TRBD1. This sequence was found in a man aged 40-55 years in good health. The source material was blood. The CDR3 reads CSATLAGTGEGKLFF. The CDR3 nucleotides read TGCAGTGCGACACTTGCCGGGACAGGGGAAGGAAAACTGTTTTTT.